This record covers a single T cell receptor beta chain. Its antigen is as yet unknown. This entry comes from a study of shared clonotypes between healthy human individuals. Study-wide results and caveats: Inspection by rarefaction showed sorted-subset sequencing to be incomplete despite large depth.

The method was immunoSEQ multiplex PCR; TCRdb's version includes in-frame clones alone and lacks a portion of them. The sample holds around 1.6 million clones, around 98% seen once. The receptor was isolated from a man in his thirties or forties in good health. Sample: naive CD4+ T cells sorted from blood. As to subset: CD45RA+ positively selected.

The CDR3 loop is CASSMWGSGDEAFF. As DNA, the CDR3 is TGTGCCAGTAGTATGTGGGGGAGCGGAGATGAAGCTTTCTTT. This chain uses TRBV19 with TRBJ1-1; D is possibly TRBD1 (5 bases). CDR1 LNHDA and CDR2 SQIVND come from the germline V gene (reference sequence). The V and J ends lost 3 bases and 7 bases respectively, with 15 bases between them. The CDR3 is made up of 14 amino acids.